This T cell receptor (beta chain) was observed in a study of identifying expanded T cells in peripheral blood. This CDR3 is built from 16 residues. Trimming pared 3 bases from V and 0 bases from J, leaving 12 bases between. Germline CDR1 and CDR2: SGHAT and FQNNGV. The assay was immunoSEQ multiplex PCR, and TCRdb's table has in-frame clones only and misses some. This table holds about 78,000 clones, roughly 86% found once. The chain recombines TRBV11-2 with TRBJ1-3, with D uncertain. This TCR came from a person aged 18 to 75 in good health. Sequencing was carried out using blood. The CDR3: CASSFVRGSSGNTIYF. The CDR3 region has the DNA TGTGCCAGCAGCTTTGTACGAGGATCCTCTGGAAACACCATATATTTT.